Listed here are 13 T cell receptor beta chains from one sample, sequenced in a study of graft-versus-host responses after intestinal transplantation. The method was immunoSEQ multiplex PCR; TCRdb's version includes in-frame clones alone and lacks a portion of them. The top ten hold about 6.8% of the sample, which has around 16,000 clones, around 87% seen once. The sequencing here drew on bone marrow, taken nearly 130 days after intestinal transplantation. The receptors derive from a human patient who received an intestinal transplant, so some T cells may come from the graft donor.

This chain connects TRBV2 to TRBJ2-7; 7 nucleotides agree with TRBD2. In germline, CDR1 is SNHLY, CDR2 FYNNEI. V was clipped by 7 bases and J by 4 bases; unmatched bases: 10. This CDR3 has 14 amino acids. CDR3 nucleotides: TGTGCCAGCACTTATAGACTAGCTGGATACGAGCAGTACTTC. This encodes CASTYRLAGYEQYF.

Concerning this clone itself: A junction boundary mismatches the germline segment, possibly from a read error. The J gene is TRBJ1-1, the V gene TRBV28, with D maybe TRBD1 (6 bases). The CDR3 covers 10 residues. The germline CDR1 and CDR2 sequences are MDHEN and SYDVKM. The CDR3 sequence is CLTGNTEAFF. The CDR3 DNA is TGCCTGACAGGGAACACTGAAGCTTTCTTT.

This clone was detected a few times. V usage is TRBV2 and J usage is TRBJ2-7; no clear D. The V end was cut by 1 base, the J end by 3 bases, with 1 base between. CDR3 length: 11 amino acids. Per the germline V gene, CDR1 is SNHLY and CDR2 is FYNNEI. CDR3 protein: CASSEVYEQYF. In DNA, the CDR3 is TGTGCCAGCAGTGAAGTCTACGAGCAGTACTTC.

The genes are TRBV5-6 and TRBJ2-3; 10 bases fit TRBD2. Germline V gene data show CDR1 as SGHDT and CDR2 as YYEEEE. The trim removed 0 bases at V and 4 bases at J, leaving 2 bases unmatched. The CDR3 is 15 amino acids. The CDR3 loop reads CASSLVLAGADTQYF. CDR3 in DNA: TGTGCCAGCAGCTTGGTTCTAGCGGGGGCAGATACGCAGTATTTT.

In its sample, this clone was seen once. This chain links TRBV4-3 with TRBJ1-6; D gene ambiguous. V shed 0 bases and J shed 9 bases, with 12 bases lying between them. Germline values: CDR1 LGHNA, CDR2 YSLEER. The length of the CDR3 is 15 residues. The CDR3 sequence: CASSQERIWGSPLHF. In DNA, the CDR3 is TGCGCCAGCAGCCAAGAGAGGATTTGGGGTTCACCCCTCCACTTT.

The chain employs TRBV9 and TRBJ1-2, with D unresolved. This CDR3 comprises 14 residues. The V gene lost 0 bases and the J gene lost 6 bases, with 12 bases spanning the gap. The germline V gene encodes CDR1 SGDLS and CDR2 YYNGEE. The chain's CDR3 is CASSVVPGQDGYTF. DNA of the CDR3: TGTGCCAGCAGCGTAGTTCCGGGTCAGGATGGCTACACCTTC.

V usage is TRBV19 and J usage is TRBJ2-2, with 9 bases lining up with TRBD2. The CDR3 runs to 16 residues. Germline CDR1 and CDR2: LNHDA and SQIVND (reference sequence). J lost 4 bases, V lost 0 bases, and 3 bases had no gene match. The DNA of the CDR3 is TGTGCCAGTAGTATAGAAGGGACTAGCCCCACCGGGGAGCTGTTTTTT. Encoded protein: CASSIEGTSPTGELFF.

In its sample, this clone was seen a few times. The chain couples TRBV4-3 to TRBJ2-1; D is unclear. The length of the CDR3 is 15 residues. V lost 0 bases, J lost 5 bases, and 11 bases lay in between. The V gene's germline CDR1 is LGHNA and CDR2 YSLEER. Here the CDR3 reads CASSQDIYGNNEQFF. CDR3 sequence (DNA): TGCGCCAGCAGCCAAGATATATACGGTAACAATGAGCAGTTCTTC.

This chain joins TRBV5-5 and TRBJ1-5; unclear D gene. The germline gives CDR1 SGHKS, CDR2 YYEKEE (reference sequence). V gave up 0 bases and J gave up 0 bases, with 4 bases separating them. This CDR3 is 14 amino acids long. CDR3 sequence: CASSLVYSNQPQHF. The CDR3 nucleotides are TGTGCCAGCAGCTTGGTGTATAGCAATCAGCCCCAGCATTTT.

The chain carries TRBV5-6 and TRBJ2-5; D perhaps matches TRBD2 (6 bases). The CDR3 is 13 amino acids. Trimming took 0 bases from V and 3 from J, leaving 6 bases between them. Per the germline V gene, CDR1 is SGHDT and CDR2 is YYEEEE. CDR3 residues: CASSLGLEETQYF. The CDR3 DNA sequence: TGTGCCAGCAGCTTGGGACTAGAAGAGACCCAGTACTTC.

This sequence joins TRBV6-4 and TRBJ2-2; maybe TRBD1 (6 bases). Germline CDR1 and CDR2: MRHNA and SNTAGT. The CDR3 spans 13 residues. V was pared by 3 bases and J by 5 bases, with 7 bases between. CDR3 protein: CASSETGTGELFF. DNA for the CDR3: TGTGCCAGCAGTGAAACAGGGACCGGGGAGCTGTTTTTT.

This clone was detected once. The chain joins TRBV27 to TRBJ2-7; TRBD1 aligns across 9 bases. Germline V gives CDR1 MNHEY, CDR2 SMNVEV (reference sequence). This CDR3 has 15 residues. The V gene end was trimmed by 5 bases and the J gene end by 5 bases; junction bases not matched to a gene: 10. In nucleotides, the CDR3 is TGTGCCAGCAGTCCACCGGGACAGGGTAACCACGAGCAGTACTTC. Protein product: CASSPPGQGNHEQYF.

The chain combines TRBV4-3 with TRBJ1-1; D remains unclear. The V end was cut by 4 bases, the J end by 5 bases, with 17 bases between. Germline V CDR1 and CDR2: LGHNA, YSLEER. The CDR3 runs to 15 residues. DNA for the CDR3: TGCGCCAGCAGCCCCGGCGCGGGGTTGGGTACTGAAGCTTTCTTT. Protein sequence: CASSPGAGLGTEAFF.